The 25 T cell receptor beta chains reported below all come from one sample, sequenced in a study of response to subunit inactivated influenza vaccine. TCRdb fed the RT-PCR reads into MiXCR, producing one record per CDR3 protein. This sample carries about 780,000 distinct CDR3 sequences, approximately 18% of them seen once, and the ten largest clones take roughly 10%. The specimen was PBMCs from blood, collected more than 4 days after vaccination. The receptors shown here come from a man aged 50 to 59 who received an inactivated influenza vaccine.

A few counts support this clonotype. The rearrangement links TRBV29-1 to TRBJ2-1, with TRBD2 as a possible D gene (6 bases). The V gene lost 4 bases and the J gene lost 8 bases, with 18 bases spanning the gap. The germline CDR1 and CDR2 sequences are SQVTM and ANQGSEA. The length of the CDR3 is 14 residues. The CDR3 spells CSVGKRATGDEQFF. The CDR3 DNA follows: TGCAGCGTTGGAAAGCGGGCGACCGGGGATGAGCAGTTCTTC.

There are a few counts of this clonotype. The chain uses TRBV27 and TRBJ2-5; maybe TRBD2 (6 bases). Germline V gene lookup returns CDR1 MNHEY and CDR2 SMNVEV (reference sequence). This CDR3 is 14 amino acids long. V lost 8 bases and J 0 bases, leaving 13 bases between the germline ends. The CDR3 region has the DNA TGTGCCAGCTCCCCTGCGGGGTACCAAGAGACCCAGTACTTC. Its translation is CASSPAGYQETQYF.

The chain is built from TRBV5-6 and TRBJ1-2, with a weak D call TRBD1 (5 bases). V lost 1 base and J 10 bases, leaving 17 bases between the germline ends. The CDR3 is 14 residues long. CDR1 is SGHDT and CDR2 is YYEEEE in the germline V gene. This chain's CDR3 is CASSLFWQDTDYTF. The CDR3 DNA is TGTGCCAGCAGCTTGTTTTGGCAGGACACTGACTACACCTTC.

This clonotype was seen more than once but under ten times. CDR3 sequence: CASSSTWGTEAFF. The CDR3 coding sequence is TGTGCCAGCAGTTCGACCTGGGGCACTGAAGCTTTCTTT. V usage is TRBV6-2 or TRBV6-3 and J usage is TRBJ1-1, with D unclear. V lost 4 bases, J lost 4 bases, and 10 bases lay in between. Germline values: CDR1 MNHEY, CDR2 SVGEGT. The CDR3 is made up of 13 amino acids.

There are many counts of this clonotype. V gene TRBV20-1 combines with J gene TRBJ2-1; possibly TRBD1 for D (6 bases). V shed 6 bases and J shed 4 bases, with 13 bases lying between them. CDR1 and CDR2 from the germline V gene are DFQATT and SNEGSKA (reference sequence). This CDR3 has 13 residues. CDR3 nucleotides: TGCAGTGCGAGCCGGACAGATTACAATGAGCAGTTCTTC. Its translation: CSASRTDYNEQFF.

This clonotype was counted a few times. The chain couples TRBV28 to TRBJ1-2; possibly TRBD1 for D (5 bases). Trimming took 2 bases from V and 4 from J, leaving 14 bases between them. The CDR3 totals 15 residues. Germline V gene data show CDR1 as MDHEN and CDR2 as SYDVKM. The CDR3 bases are TGTGCCAGCAGTTTAGGCACAGGCTATATCTATGGCTACACCTTC. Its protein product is CASSLGTGYIYGYTF.

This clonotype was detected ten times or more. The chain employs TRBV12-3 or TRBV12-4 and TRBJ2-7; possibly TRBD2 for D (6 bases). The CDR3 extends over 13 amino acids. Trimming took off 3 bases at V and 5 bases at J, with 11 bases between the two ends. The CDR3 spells CASSLSGGNEQYF. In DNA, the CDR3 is TGTGCCAGCAGTTTGAGTGGGGGGAACGAGCAGTACTTC.

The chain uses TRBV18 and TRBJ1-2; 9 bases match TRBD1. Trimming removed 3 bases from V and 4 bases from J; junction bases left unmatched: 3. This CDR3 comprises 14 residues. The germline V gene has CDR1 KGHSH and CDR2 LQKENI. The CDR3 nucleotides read TGTGCCAGCTCACCTTCGACAGGGGGCTATGGCTACACCTTC. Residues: CASSPSTGGYGYTF.

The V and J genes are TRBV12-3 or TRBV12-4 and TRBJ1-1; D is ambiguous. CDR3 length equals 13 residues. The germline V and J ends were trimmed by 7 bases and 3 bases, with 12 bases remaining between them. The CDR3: CASTRAGYTEAFF. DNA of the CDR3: TGTGCCAGCACCCGGGCGGGGTACACTGAAGCTTTCTTT.

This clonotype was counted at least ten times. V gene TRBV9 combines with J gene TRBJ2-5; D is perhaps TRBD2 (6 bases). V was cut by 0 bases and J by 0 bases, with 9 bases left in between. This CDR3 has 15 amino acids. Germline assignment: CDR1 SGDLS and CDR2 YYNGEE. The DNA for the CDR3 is TGTGCCAGCAGCGTAGCGGGAGTAAACCAAGAGACCCAGTACTTC. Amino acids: CASSVAGVNQETQYF.

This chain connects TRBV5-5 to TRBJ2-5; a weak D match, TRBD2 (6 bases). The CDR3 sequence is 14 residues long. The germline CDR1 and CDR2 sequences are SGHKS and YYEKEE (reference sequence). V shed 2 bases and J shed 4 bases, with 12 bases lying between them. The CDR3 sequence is CASSLLYGGETQYF. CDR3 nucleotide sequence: TGTGCCAGCAGCTTACTCTACGGGGGAGAGACCCAGTACTTC.

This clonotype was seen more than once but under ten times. CDR3 residues: CSARISGGTDTQYF. CDR3 bases: TGCAGTGCTAGGATTAGCGGGGGTACAGATACGCAGTATTTT. This chain links TRBV20-1 with TRBJ2-3; 9 bases match TRBD2. The ends lost 3 bases at V and 3 bases at J; junction bases unmatched: 4. The CDR3 contains 14 residues. Per the germline V gene, CDR1 is DFQATT and CDR2 is SNEGSKA (reference sequence).

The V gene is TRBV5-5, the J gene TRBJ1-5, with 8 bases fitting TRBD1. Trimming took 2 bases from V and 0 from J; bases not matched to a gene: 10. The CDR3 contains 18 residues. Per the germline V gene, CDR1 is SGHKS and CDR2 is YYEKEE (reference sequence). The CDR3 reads CASSFEFGTGSSNQPQHF. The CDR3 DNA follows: TGTGCCAGCAGCTTCGAATTTGGGACAGGAAGTAGCAATCAGCCCCAGCATTTT.

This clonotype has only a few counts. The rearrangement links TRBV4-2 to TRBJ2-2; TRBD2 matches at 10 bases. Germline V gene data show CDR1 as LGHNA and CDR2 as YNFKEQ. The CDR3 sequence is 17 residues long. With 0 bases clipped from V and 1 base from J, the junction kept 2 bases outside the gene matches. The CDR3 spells CASSQEVAGGNTGELFF. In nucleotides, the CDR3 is TGTGCCAGCAGCCAAGAGGTAGCGGGGGGGAACACCGGGGAGCTGTTTTTT.

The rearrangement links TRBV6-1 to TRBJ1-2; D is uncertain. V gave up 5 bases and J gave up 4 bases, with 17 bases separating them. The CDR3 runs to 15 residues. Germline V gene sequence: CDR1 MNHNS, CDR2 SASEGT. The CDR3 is CASSPDTRSFYGYTF. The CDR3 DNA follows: TGTGCCAGCAGTCCCGACACGAGGTCCTTCTATGGCTACACCTTC.

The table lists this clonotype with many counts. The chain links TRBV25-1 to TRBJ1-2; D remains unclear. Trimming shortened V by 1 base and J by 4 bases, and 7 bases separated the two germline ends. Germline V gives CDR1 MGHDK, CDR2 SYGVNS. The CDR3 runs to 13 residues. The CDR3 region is CASSESTSYGYTF. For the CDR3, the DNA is TGTGCCAGCAGTGAATCAACATCCTATGGCTACACCTTC.

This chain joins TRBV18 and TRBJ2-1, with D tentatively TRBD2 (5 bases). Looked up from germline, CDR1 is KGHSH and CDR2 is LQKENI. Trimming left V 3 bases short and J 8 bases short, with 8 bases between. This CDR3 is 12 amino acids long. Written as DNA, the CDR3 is TGTGCCAGCTCACCTCACGGGGATGAGCAGTTCTTC. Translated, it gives CASSPHGDEQFF.

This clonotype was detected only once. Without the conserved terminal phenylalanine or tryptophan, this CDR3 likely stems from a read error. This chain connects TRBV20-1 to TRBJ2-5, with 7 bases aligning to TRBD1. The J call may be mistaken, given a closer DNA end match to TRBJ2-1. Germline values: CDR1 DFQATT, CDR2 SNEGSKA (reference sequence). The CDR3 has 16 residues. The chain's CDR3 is CSARDETGTVEETQFL. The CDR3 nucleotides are TGCAGTGCTAGAGATGAAACCGGGACAGTTGAAGAGACCCAGTTCCTC.

Written as DNA, the CDR3 is TGTGCCAGCAGCTTCTCCGGGACAGGGCGCGAGCAGTACTTC. Encoded protein: CASSFSGTGREQYF. This chain uses TRBV5-8 with TRBJ2-7; 9 bases line up with TRBD1. CDR3 length equals 14 residues. Trimming cost V 2 bases and J 6 bases; bases outside gene matches: 6. Germline CDR1 is SGHTS and CDR2 is YDEGEE.

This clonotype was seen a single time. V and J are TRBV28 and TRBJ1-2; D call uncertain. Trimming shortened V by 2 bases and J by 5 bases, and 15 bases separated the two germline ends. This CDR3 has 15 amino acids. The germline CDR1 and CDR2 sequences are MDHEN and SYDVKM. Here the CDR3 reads CASSLISEFGYGYTF. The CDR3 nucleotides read TGTGCCAGCAGTTTAATCTCCGAATTCGGGTATGGCTACACCTTC.

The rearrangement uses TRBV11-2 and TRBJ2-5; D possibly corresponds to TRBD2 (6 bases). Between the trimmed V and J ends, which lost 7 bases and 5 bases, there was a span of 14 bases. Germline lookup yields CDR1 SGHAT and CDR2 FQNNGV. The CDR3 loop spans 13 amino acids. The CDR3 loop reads CASKRWGVETQYF. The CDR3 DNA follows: TGTGCCAGCAAAAGATGGGGGGTGGAGACCCAGTACTTC.

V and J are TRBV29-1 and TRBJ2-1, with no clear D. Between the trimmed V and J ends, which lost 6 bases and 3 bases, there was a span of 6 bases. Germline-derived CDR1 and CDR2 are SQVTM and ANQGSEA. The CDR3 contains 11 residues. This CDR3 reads CSVIGYNEQFF. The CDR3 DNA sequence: TGCAGCGTGATTGGCTACAATGAGCAGTTCTTC.

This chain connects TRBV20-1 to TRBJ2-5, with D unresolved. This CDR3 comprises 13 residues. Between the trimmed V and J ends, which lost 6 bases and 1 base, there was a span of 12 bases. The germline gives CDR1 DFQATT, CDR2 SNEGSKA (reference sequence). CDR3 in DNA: TGCAGTGCCCCCCCACTGGGCCAAGAGACCCAGTACTTC. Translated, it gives CSAPPLGQETQYF.

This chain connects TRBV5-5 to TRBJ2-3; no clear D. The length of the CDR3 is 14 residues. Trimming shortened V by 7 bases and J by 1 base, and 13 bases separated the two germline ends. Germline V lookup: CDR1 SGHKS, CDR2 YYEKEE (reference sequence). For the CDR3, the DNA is TGTGCCAGCCGGCACTTCGAGGGCACAGATACGCAGTATTTT. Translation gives CASRHFEGTDTQYF. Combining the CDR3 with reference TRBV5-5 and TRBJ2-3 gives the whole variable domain DAGVTQSPTHLIKTRGQQVTLRCSPISGHKSVSWYQQVLGQGPQFIFQYYEKEERGRGNFPDRFSARQFPNYSSELNVNALLLGDSALYLCASRHFEGTDTQYFGPGTRLTVL.

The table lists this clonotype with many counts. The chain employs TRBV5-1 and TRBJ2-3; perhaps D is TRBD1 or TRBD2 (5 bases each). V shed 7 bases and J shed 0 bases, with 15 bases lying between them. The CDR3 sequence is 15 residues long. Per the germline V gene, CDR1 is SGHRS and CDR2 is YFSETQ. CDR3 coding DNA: TGCGCCAGCGGGAAGGGACCCATTAGCACAGATACGCAGTATTTT. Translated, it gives CASGKGPISTDTQYF.